This T cell receptor beta chain is from a study of blood T cell repertoires in COVID-19 (dated by TCRdb to about 2020). For context, the study as a whole: Samples covering the acute and convalescent phases of COVID-19 were provided by collaborators in the United States, Italy and Spain. The samples were drawn from two sources: the first 160 participants of the ongoing ImmuneRACE study, and 1,000 to 1,500 subjects contributed by 6 global collaborators. A freely available public database, intended as a resource for researchers studying the immune response to SARS-CoV-2, is where the repertoires were released. Where available, HLA class I and class II types were obtained from metadata supplied by the sample provider rather than from assay-based typing. Nearly every sample came with metadata listing a de-identified subject ID, COVID-19 status, age in years and sex. The material from the prospective study consisted of cDNA or gDNA derived from T cells, B-cell-depleted T cells, or PBMCs. Deeply sampled blood TCRbeta repertoires from subjects exposed to, actively infected with, or recovered from COVID-19 were included in the dataset. The investigation overall reported the following: Clinical and demographic metadata were provided uncurated, with the amount varying by source and participant.

This clone was picked up a small number of times. This receptor's antigen is unknown. No base-level quality is on record; no much larger clone is a single base apart. The immunoSEQ Assay, a bias-controlled multiplex PCR, was used to amplify TCRbeta CDR3 regions from genomic DNA. Turning to the authors' computational methods: Nucleated cell counts per sample were estimated from amplification of reference gene primers within the assay. To quantify the absolute abundance of each unique TCRbeta CDR3 rearrangement, sequence reads were collapsed and filtered. For each sample, productive Simpson clonality was calculated as the square root of Simpson's diversity index over productive rearrangements. TCRdb retrieved this table from immuneACCESS and kept in-frame rearrangements only. Not all clones are present; in checked studies, unresolved V genes account for under half, and no reason is known for the remainder. The V and J calls and clone size are taken from that table; D and trimming were inferred from the DNA. The sample data list 140,000 to 150,000 clones, and around 84% of these were observed just once. The ten largest clones capture 35% to 45% of the sample.

Each collaborating institution followed its own protocols to collect whole blood in K2EDTA tubes. For TCRbeta analysis, collaborators shipped samples in one of three forms: frozen whole blood, isolated PBMCs, or DNA extracted from either of those sample types. The CDR3 spans 17 residues, from the cysteine through the phenylalanine. The entry retains the CDR3 DNA only, 51 bases that are in frame from base 1. Compared with germline, V lacks 6 bases and J lacks 7 bases; bases without a gene match: 14. CDR1 and CDR2 (SEHNR, FQNEAQ) derive from the germline V gene (reference sequence). The source is a human donor in a cohort sampled during active COVID-19. Sequenced material: peripheral blood. This chain joins TRBV7-9 to TRBJ1-6, and TRBD1 matches 8 of the central bases. The nucleotide sequence is given as TGTGCCAGCAGGCCGTTAGGCGGACAGGGCCCCAATTCACCCCTCCACTTT. Translated, it reads CASRPLGGQGPNSPLHF.